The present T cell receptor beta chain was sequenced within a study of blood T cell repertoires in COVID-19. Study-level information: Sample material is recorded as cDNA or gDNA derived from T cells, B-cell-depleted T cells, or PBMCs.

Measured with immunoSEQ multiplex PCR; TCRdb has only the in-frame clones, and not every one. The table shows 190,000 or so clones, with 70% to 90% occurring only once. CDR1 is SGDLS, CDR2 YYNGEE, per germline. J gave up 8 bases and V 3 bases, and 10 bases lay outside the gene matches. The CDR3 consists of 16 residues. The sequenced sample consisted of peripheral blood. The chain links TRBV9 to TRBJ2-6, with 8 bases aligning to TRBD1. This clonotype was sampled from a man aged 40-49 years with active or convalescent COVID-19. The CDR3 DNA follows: TGTGCCAGCAGCGGAACGAATTCAGGGGGCCCCAACGTCCTGACTTTC. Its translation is CASSGTNSGGPNVLTF.